These T cell receptor beta chains were read from a single sample in a study of Graves' ophthalmopathy and Graves' hyperthyroidism. TCRdb analysed the multiplex PCR reads with MiXCR anew, one entry per CDR3 protein. The table shows about 700,000 distinct CDR3 sequences, with roughly two fifths occurring only once. Sequenced input: peripheral blood. The receptors were sampled from an adult man with Graves' ophthalmopathy. Both conserved end residues are part of each CDR3. Fields, in order: J gene, V gene, CDR3 protein.

TRBJ2-7 TRBV7-9 CASSESKEQYF
TRBJ2-5 TRBV24-1 CATSRAGEEAQYF
TRBJ2-2 TRBV11-3 CASSSRVNPGELFF
TRBJ1-2 TRBV25-1 CASSATPPDRGRGYTF
TRBJ1-1 TRBV20-1 CSARDGTAEAFF
TRBJ1-1 TRBV20-1 CSARDRGQMNTEAFF
TRBJ1-5 TRBV5-8 CASSLGSGVGNQPQHF
TRBJ2-5 TRBV14 CASSQEPNRYF
TRBJ1-6 TRBV11-2 CASSAGRGTELNSPLHF
TRBJ2-5 TRBV7-2 CASSVDWDRQEGTQYF
TRBJ1-5 TRBV2 CASMLTDRTRQPQHF
TRBJ1-2 TRBV10-3 CASTPGQNYGYTF
TRBJ1-2 TRBV5-1 CASSLGRTRHSYGYTF
TRBJ1-4 TRBV7-8 CASSLPPPGQGFRQKLFF
TRBJ2-7 TRBV12-3/TRBV12-4 CASSPGDGSYEQYF
TRBJ1-2 TRBV2 CASPGDSPNYGYTF
TRBJ2-3 TRBV7-3 CASSATTGSTDTQYF
TRBJ2-5 TRBV9 CARSTQGGTQYF
TRBJ1-4 TRBV10-3 CATTGAEGEKLFF
TRBJ2-5 TRBV7-9 CASSTGGVQETQYF
TRBJ2-7 TRBV4-1 CASSLGPGQGYEQYF
TRBJ1-4 TRBV20-1 CSARAQGYEKLFF
TRBJ1-2 TRBV19 CASSRDSAYTF
TRBJ2-7 TRBV29-1 CSLAQLPYEQYF
TRBJ2-5 TRBV24-1 CAWSVGLGTQETQYF
TRBJ1-2 TRBV29-1 CSLDGTGGARGYTF
TRBJ1-3 TRBV7-2 CASSLRSGIGNTIYF
TRBJ1-4 TRBV2 CASSEDPADEKLFF
TRBJ2-7 TRBV7-9 CASRKRAGPAEQYF
TRBJ1-2 TRBV7-6 CASSSRTGRENGYTF
TRBJ1-2 TRBV2 CASRGLAVRDGYTF
TRBJ1-2 TRBV6-4 CASSDSTSGGDLYGYTF
TRBJ1-5 TRBV5-8 CASREEGRDQPQHF
TRBJ2-7 TRBV11-2 CASSLERRGCEQYF
TRBJ1-1 TRBV20-1 CSARDLATEAFF
TRBJ2-7 TRBV19 CASSIRPFVSYEQYF
TRBJ2-5 TRBV25-1 CASSQAGETQYF
TRBJ2-7 TRBV6-5 CASATAYEQYF
TRBJ2-7 TRBV29-1 CSVAGQSAYEQYF
TRBJ2-2 TRBV12-3/TRBV12-4 CASSLKGGKNTGELFF
TRBJ2-7 TRBV20-1 CSARDPMGPQDSRYEQYF
TRBJ1-1 TRBV7-9 CASSLQGAIGTEAFF
TRBJ2-7 TRBV4-1 CASSPSDGRGSYEQYF
TRBJ2-7 TRBV5-1 CASSDETRSYEQYF
TRBJ2-7 TRBV10-3 CATADGFYGYEQYF
TRBJ2-5 TRBV12-3/TRBV12-4 CASSPAGWGETQYF
TRBJ1-6 TRBV7-9 CASSQDWGGLNSPLHF
TRBJ2-6 TRBV7-8 CASRLDRAGANVLTF
TRBJ2-5 TRBV19 CASGGTGTETQYF
TRBJ2-5 TRBV11-2 CASSLGGGAGSYQETQYF
TRBJ1-5 TRBV29-1 CSQEGGDNQPQHF
TRBJ2-6 TRBV5-8 CASSWAIGAGANVLTF
TRBJ1-2 TRBV25-1 CASSHEGTTYGYTF
TRBJ1-2 TRBV5-1 CASSLAGGSDGYTF
TRBJ1-1 TRBV7-6 CASSFGKGTEAFF